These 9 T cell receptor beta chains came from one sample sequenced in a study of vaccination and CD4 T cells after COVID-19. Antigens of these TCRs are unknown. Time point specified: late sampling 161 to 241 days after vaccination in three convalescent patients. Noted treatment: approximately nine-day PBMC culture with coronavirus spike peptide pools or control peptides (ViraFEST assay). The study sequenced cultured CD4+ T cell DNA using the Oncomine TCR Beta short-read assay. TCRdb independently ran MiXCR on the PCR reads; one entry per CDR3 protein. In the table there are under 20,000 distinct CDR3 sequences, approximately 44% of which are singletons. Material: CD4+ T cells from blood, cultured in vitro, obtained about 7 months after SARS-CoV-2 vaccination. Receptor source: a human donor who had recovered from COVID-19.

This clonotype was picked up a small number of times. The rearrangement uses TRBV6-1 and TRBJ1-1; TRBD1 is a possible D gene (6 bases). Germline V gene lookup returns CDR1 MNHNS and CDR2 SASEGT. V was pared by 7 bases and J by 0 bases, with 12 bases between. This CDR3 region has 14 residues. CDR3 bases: TGTGCCAGCATGGTGGGACACATGAACACTGAAGCTTTCTTT. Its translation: CASMVGHMNTEAFF.

This CDR3 is CASNQRGGANVLTF. The CDR3 DNA sequence: TGTGCCAGCAACCAACGAGGTGGGGCCAACGTCCTGACTTTC. V usage is TRBV7-8 and J usage is TRBJ2-6; D gene uncertain. V was cut by 7 bases and J by 3 bases, with 10 bases left in between. This CDR3 is built from 14 residues. Germline assignment: CDR1 SGHVS and CDR2 FQNEAQ.

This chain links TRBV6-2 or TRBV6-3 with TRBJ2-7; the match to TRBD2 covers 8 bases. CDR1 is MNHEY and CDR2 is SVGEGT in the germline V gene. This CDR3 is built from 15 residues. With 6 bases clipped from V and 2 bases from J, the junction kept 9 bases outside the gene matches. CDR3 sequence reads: CASRRGGAGAYEQYF. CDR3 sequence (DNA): TGTGCCAGCAGACGGGGGGGCGCAGGGGCCTACGAGCAGTACTTC.

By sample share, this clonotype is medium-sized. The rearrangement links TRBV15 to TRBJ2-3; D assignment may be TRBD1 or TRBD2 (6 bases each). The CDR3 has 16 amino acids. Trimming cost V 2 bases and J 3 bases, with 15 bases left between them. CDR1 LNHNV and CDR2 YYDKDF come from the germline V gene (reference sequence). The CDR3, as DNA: TGTGCCACCAGCAGACGTAGGGGGGCAGATACAGATACGCAGTATTTT. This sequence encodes CATSRRRGADTDTQYF.

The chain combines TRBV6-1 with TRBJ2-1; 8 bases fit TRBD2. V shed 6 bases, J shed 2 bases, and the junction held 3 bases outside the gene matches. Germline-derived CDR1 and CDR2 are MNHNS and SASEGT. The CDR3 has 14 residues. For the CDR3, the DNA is TGTGCCAGCAGAGCGGGAGTCGCCTACAATGAGCAGTTCTTC. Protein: CASRAGVAYNEQFF.

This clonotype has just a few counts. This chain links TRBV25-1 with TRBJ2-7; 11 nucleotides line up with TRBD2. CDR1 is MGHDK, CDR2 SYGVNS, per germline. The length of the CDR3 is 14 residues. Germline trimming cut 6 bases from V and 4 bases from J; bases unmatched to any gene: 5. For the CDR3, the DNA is TGTGCCAGCAGCGGGACTAGCGGACCGTACGAGCAGTACTTC. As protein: CASSGTSGPYEQYF.

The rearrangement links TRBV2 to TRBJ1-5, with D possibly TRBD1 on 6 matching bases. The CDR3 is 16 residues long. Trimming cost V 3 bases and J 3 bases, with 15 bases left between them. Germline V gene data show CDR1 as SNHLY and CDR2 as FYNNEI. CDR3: CASSDERGELNQPQHF. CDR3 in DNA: TGTGCCAGCAGTGATGAGAGGGGGGAACTCAATCAGCCCCAGCATTTT.

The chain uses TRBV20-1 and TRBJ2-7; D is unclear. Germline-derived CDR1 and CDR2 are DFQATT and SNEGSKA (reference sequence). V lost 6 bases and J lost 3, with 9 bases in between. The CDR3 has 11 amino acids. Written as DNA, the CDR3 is TGCAGTGCCGAAACAGACTACGAGCAGTACTTC. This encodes CSAETDYEQYF.

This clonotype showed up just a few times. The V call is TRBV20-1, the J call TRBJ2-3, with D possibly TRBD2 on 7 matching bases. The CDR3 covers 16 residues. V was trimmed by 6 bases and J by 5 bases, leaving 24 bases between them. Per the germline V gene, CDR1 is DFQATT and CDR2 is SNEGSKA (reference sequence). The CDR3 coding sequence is TGCAGTGCCCAGCGGGTGGGGGGGGCCGACGAAGATACGCAGTATTTT. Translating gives CSAQRVGGADEDTQYF.